These T cell receptor beta chains were read from a single sample in a study of kidney transplant recipient with SARS-CoV-2 infection. TCRdb independently ran MiXCR on the reads; one entry per CDR3 protein. The sample holds 250,000 or so distinct CDR3 sequences; 29% are singletons and the top ten take roughly 7%. Source: a blood sample, taken at baseline and on day 111 from a kidney transplant recipient. These receptors were obtained from a young adult male patient who had COVID-19 and was a kidney transplant recipient. These T cells may partly come from the graft donor. CDR3s include the opening cysteine and the closing phenylalanine or tryptophan. Fields, in order: CDR3 length, J gene, V gene, CDR3 protein.

len: 17; j_gene: TRBJ1-2; v_gene: TRBV6-4; CDR3aa: CASSSIVSHGKTYGYTF
len: 17; j_gene: TRBJ1-2; v_gene: TRBV12-5; CDR3aa: CASGNQSLQGKTYGYTF
len: 13; j_gene: TRBJ1-1; v_gene: TRBV7-9; CDR3aa: CASSFWTDTEAFF
len: 17; j_gene: TRBJ1-2; v_gene: TRBV6-1; CDR3aa: CASSVAGGGRKTYGYTF
len: 13; j_gene: TRBJ1-1; v_gene: TRBV27; CDR3aa: CASSRQMGTEAFF
len: 15; j_gene: TRBJ1-6; v_gene: TRBV15; CDR3aa: CATSSGGVGNSPLHF
len: 17; j_gene: TRBJ1-2; v_gene: TRBV3-1; CDR3aa: CASSDPFTLRKTYGYTF
len: 16; j_gene: TRBJ1-2; v_gene: TRBV8-2; CDR3aa: CGSLCSDSRKTYGYTF
len: 17; j_gene: TRBJ1-2; v_gene: TRBV7-6; CDR3aa: CASSRIPESLKTYGYTF
len: 13; j_gene: TRBJ1-2; v_gene: TRBV4-1; CDR3aa: CAGSQGQNYGYTF
len: 14; j_gene: TRBJ1-5; v_gene: TRBV27; CDR3aa: CASSVTGFNQPQHF